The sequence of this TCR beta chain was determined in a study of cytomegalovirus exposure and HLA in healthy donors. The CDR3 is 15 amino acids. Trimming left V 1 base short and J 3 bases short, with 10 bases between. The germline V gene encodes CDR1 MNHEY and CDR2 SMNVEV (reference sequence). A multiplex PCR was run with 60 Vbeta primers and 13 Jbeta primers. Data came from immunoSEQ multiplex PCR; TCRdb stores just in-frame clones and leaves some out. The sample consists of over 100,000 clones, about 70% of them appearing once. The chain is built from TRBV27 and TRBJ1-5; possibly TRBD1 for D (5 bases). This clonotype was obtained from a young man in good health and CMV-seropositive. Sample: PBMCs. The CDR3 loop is CASSLWGEPNQPQHF. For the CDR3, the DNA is TGTGCCAGCAGTTTATGGGGGGAACCCAATCAGCCCCAGCATTTT.